This TCR beta chain was recovered during a study of vaccination effects on CD4 cells after COVID-19. As to this clone: What it binds is not known.

The protocol was immunoSEQ multiplex PCR, while the TCRdb copy is restricted to in-frame clones and leaves out a portion. Seen here are 15,000 or so clones, just over 75% observed once, and the top ten hold 25%. Antigen-specific CD4+ T cells were expanded with viral peptide pools in the ViraFEST assay before sequencing. Culturing for more than 9 days preceded CD4+ T cell isolation. About 2.2 million PBMC per well were cultured with 8.5 to 10 IU/ml IL-2 and roughly 10 ug/ml peptides. In the cultures, half the medium was exchanged for IL-2 medium on days 3 and 7. The V end lost 1 base, the J end lost 5 bases, and 6 bases lay between the germline ends. This CDR3 comprises 13 residues. Germline-derived CDR1 and CDR2 are MNHNS and SASEGT.

The V and J genes are TRBV6-1 and TRBJ1-5, with D hard to call. The sequence was obtained from a human donor who received a COVID-19 vaccine. The specimen was CD4+ T cells from PBMCs cultured with HCoV-229E spike peptides, collected before COVID-19 vaccination. In DNA form, the CDR3 reads TGTGCCAGCAGTGAAGGGGTGCATCAGCCCCAGCATTTT. This codes for CASSEGVHQPQHF.